This entry lists 17 T cell receptor beta chains sequenced from one sample in a study of T cell repertoires in cytomegalovirus infection. TCRdb redid the calling of the reads with MiXCR, one entry per CDR3 protein. The table lists 600,000 to 700,000 distinct CDR3 sequences, 30% to 40% of them singletons. Their target antigens are unknown. The sample was cultured PBMCs, taken from culture after CMV antigen stimulation. The source of these receptors is a human donor in good health (CMV status not recorded). Some clones in this sample may be carry-over from other donors' samples.

This chain links TRBV5-4 with TRBJ2-5; D gene ambiguous. Looked up from germline, CDR1 is SGHNT and CDR2 is YYREEE (reference sequence). Trimming took off 2 bases at V and 2 bases at J, with 7 bases between the two ends. CDR3 size: 13 residues. CDR3 DNA sequence: TGTGCCAGCAGCTTCGTACCTCAAGAGACCCAGTACTTC. This encodes CASSFVPQETQYF.

V gene TRBV6-2 or TRBV6-3 combines with J gene TRBJ1-2; 8 nucleotides agree with TRBD1. CDR3 length: 14 amino acids. Trimming cost V 7 bases and J 7 bases; bases outside gene matches: 11. CDR1 and CDR2 from the germline V gene are MNHEY and SVGEGT. The CDR3 loop is CASTLRAGQGGYTF. The DNA for the CDR3 is TGTGCCAGCACCCTACGGGCCGGACAGGGTGGCTACACCTTC.

This clonotype was seen many times. The CDR3 DNA sequence: TGTGCCAGCAGCTTAACAGCCCAAGAGACCCAGTACTTC. Translation: CASSLTAQETQYF. This chain joins TRBV7-2 and TRBJ2-5, with D uncertain. Trimming left V 2 bases short and J 1 base short, with 5 bases between. Germline CDR1 SGHTA, CDR2 FQGNSA. The CDR3 is 13 amino acids.

The chain uses TRBV7-9 and TRBJ1-1, with a tentative D call TRBD1 (6 bases). The CDR3 has 15 residues. CDR1 SEHNR and CDR2 FQNEAQ come from the germline V gene (reference sequence). V gave up 5 bases and J gave up 6 bases, with 19 bases separating them. CDR3 sequence (DNA): TGTGCCAGCAGCCCTGACGGGGGCATCGTTCCTGAAGCTTTCTTT. Protein product: CASSPDGGIVPEAFF.

This chain connects TRBV2 to TRBJ1-4; D ambiguous. Germline V gene sequence: CDR1 SNHLY, CDR2 FYNNEI. V lost 0 bases to trimming and J lost 16 bases, with 18 bases between them. The CDR3 length is 14 residues. The CDR3 sequence: CASSEARDPTQRFF. Here the CDR3 DNA reads TGTGCCAGCAGTGAAGCGCGAGACCCGACCCAACGGTTTTTT. The variable domain in full, with the rest retrieved from reference TRBV2 and TRBJ1-4, is EPEVTQTPSHQVTQMGQEVILRCVPISNHLYFYWYRQILGQKVEFLVSFYNNEISEKSEIFDDQFSVERPDGSNFTLKIRSTKLEDSAMYFCASSEARDPTQRFFGSGTQLSVL.

The J gene is TRBJ1-1, the V gene TRBV11-2; the D is unclear. There are 14 residues in the CDR3. Germline V gene data show CDR1 as SGHAT and CDR2 as FQNNGV. Trimming shortened V by 3 bases and J by 5 bases, and 13 bases separated the two germline ends. CDR3 nucleotide sequence: TGTGCCAGCAGCTTTCATCAAAGGAGAACTGAAGCTTTCTTT. It yields the protein CASSFHQRRTEAFF. The variable domain in full, completed from reference TRBV11-2 and TRBJ1-1, reads EAGVAQSPRYKIIEKRQSVAFWCNPISGHATLYWYQQILGQGPKLLIQFQNNGVVDDSQLPKDRFSAERLKGVDSTLKIQPAKLEDSAVYLCASSFHQRRTEAFFGQGTRLTVV.

The rearrangement links TRBV20-1 to TRBJ1-6; D is possibly TRBD1 (5 bases). This CDR3 comprises 15 residues. V lost 1 base to trimming and J lost 7 bases, with 14 bases between them. Germline CDR1 DFQATT, CDR2 SNEGSKA (reference sequence). CDR3 protein: CSARGTPTGNSPLHF. In DNA form, the CDR3 reads TGCAGTGCTAGAGGGACACCCACGGGGAATTCACCCCTCCACTTT.

This clonotype was observed a few times. V usage is TRBV7-2 and J usage is TRBJ2-7; no reliable D call. The CDR3 has 14 residues. The germline V gene encodes CDR1 SGHTA and CDR2 FQGNSA. The V end was cut by 6 bases, the J end by 0 bases, with 12 bases between. The CDR3 region has the DNA TGTGCCAGCAGTCCCAATTACCCCTCCTACGAGCAGTACTTC. Protein product: CASSPNYPSYEQYF.

This clonotype was observed a handful of times. The genes are TRBV6-6 and TRBJ1-4; 7 nucleotides match TRBD1. This CDR3 region has 14 residues. Per the germline V gene, CDR1 is MNHNY and CDR2 is SVGAGI (reference sequence). J was trimmed by 9 bases and V by 2 bases; bases with no gene match: 6. The DNA of the CDR3 is TGTGCCAGCAGTTACCAAGCGGGACAGCAAAAACTGTTTTTT. Amino acid sequence: CASSYQAGQQKLFF.

This clonotype was seen more than once but under ten times. This CDR3 is CASRLTRTGNTEAFF. DNA for the CDR3: TGTGCCAGCAGACTCACGAGGACAGGGAACACTGAAGCTTTCTTT. The chain carries TRBV27 and TRBJ1-1; TRBD1 agrees at 7 bases. With 6 bases clipped from V and 1 base from J, the junction kept 8 bases outside the gene matches. This CDR3 spans 15 amino acids. Per germline, CDR1 MNHEY and CDR2 SMNVEV (reference sequence).

In its sample, this clonotype was seen many times. The chain recombines TRBV12-3 or TRBV12-4 with TRBJ2-5; 7 bases map to TRBD2. The CDR3 contains 14 residues. Unmatched junction bases numbered 2, after V lost 0 bases and J lost 4 bases. The CDR3 region has the DNA TGTGCCAGCAGTTTAGCGGGAGGGCCAGAGACCCAGTACTTC. Encoded protein: CASSLAGGPETQYF.

The chain recombines TRBV18 with TRBJ1-5, with D possibly TRBD1 on 6 matching bases. CDR3 length: 17 residues. Germline V lookup: CDR1 KGHSH, CDR2 LQKENI. Trimming removed 2 bases at V and 0 bases at J, with 14 bases between. CDR3 nucleotide sequence: TGTGCCAGCTCACCATGGGGGCCGGGTTATAGCAATCAGCCCCAGCATTTT. It yields the protein CASSPWGPGYSNQPQHF.

There are a few counts of this clonotype. The chain joins TRBV7-2 to TRBJ2-2; D gene ambiguous. From germline, CDR1 is SGHTA and CDR2 FQGNSA. CDR3 length: 14 amino acids. V gave up 5 bases and J gave up 8 bases, with 15 bases separating them. The CDR3 protein is CASSPSRRLGELFF. The DNA for the CDR3 is TGTGCCAGCAGCCCCTCAAGGCGGCTGGGGGAGCTGTTTTTT.

A few counts support this clonotype. The V call is TRBV2, the J call TRBJ1-1; the D is unclear. The germline gives CDR1 SNHLY, CDR2 FYNNEI. Trimming took off 7 bases at V and 0 bases at J, with 9 bases between the two ends. CDR3 length: 13 amino acids. The CDR3 coding sequence is TGTGCCAGCACCGTAGCGATGAACACTGAAGCTTTCTTT. This translates into CASTVAMNTEAFF.

The rearrangement joins TRBV7-6 to TRBJ1-1; unclear D gene. The CDR3 totals 14 residues. Germline V lookup: CDR1 SGHVS, CDR2 FNYEAQ. With 0 bases removed from V and 6 bases from J, the gap between germline ends came to 11 bases. The CDR3 nucleotides read TGTGCCAGCAGCTTAGCGGGTGGGCCAGCTGAAGCTTTCTTT. The encoded protein is CASSLAGGPAEAFF.

V usage is TRBV6-1 and J usage is TRBJ1-5, with a possible D match to TRBD1 (6 bases). This CDR3 is 15 amino acids long. Germline V gene data show CDR1 as MNHNS and CDR2 as SASEGT. Trimming removed 8 bases at V and 4 bases at J, with 18 bases between. The CDR3 nucleotides read TGTGCCAGCGAACTACAGGGAGGGGATAATCAGCCCCAGCATTTT. It is translated as CASELQGGDNQPQHF.

This clonotype was counted only a few times. CDR3: CATSDSPNNEQFF. CDR3 nucleotide sequence: TGTGCCACCAGTGATTCACCGAACAATGAGCAGTTCTTC. The chain carries TRBV24-1 and TRBJ2-1, with D unresolved. CDR1 and CDR2 (germline): KGHDR, SFDVKD. The CDR3 sequence is 13 residues long. Trimming pared 2 bases from V and 5 bases from J, leaving 6 bases between.